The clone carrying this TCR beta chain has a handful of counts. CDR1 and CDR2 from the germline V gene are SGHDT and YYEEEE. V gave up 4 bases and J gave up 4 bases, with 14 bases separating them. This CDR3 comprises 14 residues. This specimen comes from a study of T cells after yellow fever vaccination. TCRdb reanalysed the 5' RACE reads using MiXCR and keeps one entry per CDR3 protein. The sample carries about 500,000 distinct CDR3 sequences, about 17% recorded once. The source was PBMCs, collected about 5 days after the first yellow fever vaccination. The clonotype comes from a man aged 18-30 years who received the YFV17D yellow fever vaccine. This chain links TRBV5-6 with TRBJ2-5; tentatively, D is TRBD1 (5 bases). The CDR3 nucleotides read TGTGCCAGCAGCCAAACAACAGGTGGAGAGACCCAGTACTTC. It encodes CASSQTTGGETQYF. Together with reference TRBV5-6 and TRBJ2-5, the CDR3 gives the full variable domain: DAGVTQSPTHLIKTRGQQVTLRCSPKSGHDTVSWYQQALGQGPQFIFQYYEEEERQRGNFPDRFSGHQFPNYSSELNVNALLLGDSALYLCASSQTTGGETQYFGPGTRLLVL.